This T cell receptor (beta chain) originates from a study of early T cells in non-severe SARS-CoV-2 infection. Study-wide context: It was bulk RNA from unsorted whole blood that was sequenced, and the chains were unpaired. General study results and limits: Sequences matched to VDJdb favored anti-spike CD8 responses, while private and CD4 specificities were missed.

In germline, CDR1 is SGDLS, CDR2 YYNGEE. V gave up 6 bases and J gave up 1 base, with 18 bases separating them. The CDR3 consists of 16 residues. This clonotype was seen a handful of times. Antigen specificity is unknown. Individual cDNA molecules were tagged with unique molecular identifiers. In TCRdb, the 5' RACE reads were re-called with MiXCR into one record per CDR3 protein. This table holds roughly 63,000 distinct CDR3 sequences, more than 10% found once. The TCR originated in an adult who was a healthcare worker with PCR-confirmed SARS-CoV-2 infection or an uninfected control (not recorded which). The donor label of this sample is uncertain. Here the sequenced sample was whole blood, taken at baseline. The rearrangement joins TRBV9 to TRBJ2-3; D remains unclear. In DNA form, the CDR3 reads TGTGCCAGCAAAGCATATGGCGTACATGGCACAGATACGCAGTATTTT. It translates to CASKAYGVHGTDTQYF. The whole variable domain, remainder taken from reference TRBV9 and TRBJ2-3, is DSGVTQTPKHLITATGQRVTLRCSPRSGDLSVYWYQQSLDQGLQFLIQYYNGEERAKGNILERFSAQQFPDLHSELNLSSLELGDSALYFCASKAYGVHGTDTQYFGPGTRLTVL.